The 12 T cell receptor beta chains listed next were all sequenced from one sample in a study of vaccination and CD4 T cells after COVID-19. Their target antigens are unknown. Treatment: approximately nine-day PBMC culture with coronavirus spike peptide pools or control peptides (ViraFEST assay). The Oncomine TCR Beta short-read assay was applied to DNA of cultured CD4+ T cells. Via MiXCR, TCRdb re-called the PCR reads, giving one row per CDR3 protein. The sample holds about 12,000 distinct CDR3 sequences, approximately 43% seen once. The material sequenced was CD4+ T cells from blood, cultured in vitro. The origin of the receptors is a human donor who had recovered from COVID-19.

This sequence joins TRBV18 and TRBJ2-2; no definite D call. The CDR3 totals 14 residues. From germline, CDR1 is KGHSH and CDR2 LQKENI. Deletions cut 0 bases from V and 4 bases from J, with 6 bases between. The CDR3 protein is CASSPPPATGELFF. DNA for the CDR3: TGTGCCAGCTCACCACCTCCAGCCACCGGGGAGCTGTTTTTT. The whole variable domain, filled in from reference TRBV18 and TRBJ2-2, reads NAGVMQNPRHLVRRRGQEARLRCSPMKGHSHVYWYRQLPEEGLKFMVYLQKENIIDESGMPKERFSAEFPKEGPSILRIQQVVRGDSAAYFCASSPPPATGELFFGEGSRLTVL.

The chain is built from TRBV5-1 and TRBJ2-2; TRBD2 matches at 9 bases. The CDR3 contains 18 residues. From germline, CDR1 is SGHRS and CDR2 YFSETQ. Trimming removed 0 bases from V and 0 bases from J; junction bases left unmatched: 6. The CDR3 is CASSLALAGHPNTGELFF. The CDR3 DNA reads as TGCGCCAGCAGCTTGGCCCTAGCGGGACATCCGAACACCGGGGAGCTGTTTTTT.

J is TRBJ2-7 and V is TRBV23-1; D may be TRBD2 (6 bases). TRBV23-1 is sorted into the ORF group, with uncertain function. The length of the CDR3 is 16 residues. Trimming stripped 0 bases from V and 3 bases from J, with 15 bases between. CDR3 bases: TGCGCCAGCAGTCAATCGAGGGTAGCGGAGTACTACGAGCAGTACTTC. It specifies CASSQSRVAEYYEQYF.

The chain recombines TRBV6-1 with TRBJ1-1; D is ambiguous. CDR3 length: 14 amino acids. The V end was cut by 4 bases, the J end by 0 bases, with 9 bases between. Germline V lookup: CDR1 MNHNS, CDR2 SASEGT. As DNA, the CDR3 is TGTGCCAGCAGTGGGCATGGGGTGAACACTGAAGCTTTCTTT. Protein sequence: CASSGHGVNTEAFF.

The CDR3 region is CASSLGGDNQPQHF. The CDR3 coding sequence is TGTGCCAGCAGCTTGGGTGGGGACAATCAGCCCCAGCATTTT. The chain recombines TRBV5-5 with TRBJ1-5; D gene ambiguous. Germline V gives CDR1 SGHKS, CDR2 YYEKEE (reference sequence). Trimming removed 0 bases from V and 3 bases from J, with 7 bases in between. The CDR3 sequence is 14 residues long.

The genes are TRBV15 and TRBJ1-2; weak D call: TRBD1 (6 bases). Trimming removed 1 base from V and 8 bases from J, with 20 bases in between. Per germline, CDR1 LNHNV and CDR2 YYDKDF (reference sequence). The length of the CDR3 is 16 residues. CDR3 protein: CATSRGSRGHPPGYTF. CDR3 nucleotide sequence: TGTGCCACCAGCAGAGGCTCACGGGGACACCCGCCGGGCTACACCTTC. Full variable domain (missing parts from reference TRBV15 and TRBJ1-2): DAMVIQNPRYQVTQFGKPVTLSCSQTLNHNVMYWYQQKSSQAPKLLFHYYDKDFNNEADTPDNFQSRRPNTSFCFLDIRSPGLGDTAMYLCATSRGSRGHPPGYTFGSGTRLTVV.

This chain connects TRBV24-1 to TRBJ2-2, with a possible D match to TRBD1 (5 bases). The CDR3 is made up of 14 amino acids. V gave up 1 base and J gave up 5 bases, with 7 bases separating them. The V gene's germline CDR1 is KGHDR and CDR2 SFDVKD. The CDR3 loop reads CATSDLGVTGELFF. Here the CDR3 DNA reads TGTGCCACCAGTGATTTAGGGGTGACCGGGGAGCTGTTTTTT.

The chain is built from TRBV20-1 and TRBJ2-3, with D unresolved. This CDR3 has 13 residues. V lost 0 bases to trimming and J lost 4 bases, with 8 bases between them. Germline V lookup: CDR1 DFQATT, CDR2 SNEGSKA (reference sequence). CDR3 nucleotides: TGCAGTGCTAGAGACCCCGTCCCAGATACGCAGTATTTT. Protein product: CSARDPVPDTQYF.

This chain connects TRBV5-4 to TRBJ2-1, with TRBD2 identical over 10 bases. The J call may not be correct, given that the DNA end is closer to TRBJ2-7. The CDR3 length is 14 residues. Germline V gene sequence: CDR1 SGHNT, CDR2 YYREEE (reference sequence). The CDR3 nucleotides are TGTGCCAGCAGCCACCCAGCGGGAGGGTACGAGCAGTACTTC. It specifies CASSHPAGGYEQYF.

CDR3: CASSQNEETQYF. The CDR3 nucleotides are TGTGCCAGCAGCCAAAACGAAGAGACCCAGTACTTC. The chain is built from TRBV14 and TRBJ2-5, with D unresolved. Germline loops: CDR1 SGHDN, CDR2 FVKESK. This CDR3 comprises 12 residues. V lost 2 bases, J lost 3 bases, and 4 bases lay in between.

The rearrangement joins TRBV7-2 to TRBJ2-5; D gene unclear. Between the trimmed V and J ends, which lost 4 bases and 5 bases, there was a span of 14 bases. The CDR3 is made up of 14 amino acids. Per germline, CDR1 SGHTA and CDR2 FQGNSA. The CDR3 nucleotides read TGTGCCAGCAGCTCTGCCTCCAAGAGGGAGACCCAGTACTTC. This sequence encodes CASSSASKRETQYF.

The CDR3 loop is CASSVVWRLARDYTF. The CDR3 region has the DNA TGTGCCAGCAGCGTAGTATGGAGACTAGCAAGGGACTACACCTTC. The chain uses TRBV9 and TRBJ1-2; the D is unclear. V lost 0 bases and J lost 10, with 19 bases in between. The germline V gene encodes CDR1 SGDLS and CDR2 YYNGEE. The CDR3 runs to 15 residues. The full variable domain, with the rest looked up from reference TRBV9 and TRBJ1-2, is DSGVTQTPKHLITATGQRVTLRCSPRSGDLSVYWYQQSLDQGLQFLIQYYNGEERAKGNILERFSAQQFPDLHSELNLSSLELGDSALYFCASSVVWRLARDYTFGSGTRLTVV.